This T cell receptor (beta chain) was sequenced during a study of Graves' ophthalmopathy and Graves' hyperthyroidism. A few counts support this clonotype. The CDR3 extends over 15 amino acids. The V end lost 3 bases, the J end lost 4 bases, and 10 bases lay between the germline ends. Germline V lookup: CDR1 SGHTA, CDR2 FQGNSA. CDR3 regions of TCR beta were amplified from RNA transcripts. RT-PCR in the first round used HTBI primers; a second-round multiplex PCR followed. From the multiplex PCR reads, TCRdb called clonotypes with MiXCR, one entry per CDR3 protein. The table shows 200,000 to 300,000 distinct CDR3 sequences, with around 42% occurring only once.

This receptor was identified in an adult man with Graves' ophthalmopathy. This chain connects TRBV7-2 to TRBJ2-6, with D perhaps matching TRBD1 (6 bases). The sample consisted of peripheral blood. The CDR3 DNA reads TGTGCCAGCAGCTTCAGGGGTGGAGGGGCCAACGTCCTGACTTTC. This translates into CASSFRGGGANVLTF.